This record concerns one T cell receptor beta chain sequence. As yet, its antigen is unknown. These data come from a study of cytomegalovirus exposure and HLA in healthy donors. The study's findings and limits: Most observed TCR sequences were rare, whereas some public TCRs were detected in many donors. It was found in a later analysis that first-cohort TCR clusters tended to co-occur in the 90 to 150 validation repertoires. A list of around 150 TCR beta chains associated with cytomegalovirus was given. Diagnosis of cytomegalovirus status made by the classifier reportedly showed high specificity and sensitivity.

CDR1 and CDR2 from the germline V gene are SEHNR and FQNEAQ (reference sequence). Trimming left V 5 bases short and J 0 bases short, with 20 bases between. CDR3 length: 18 amino acids. Some clones are missing from TCRdb's copy, which holds only in-frame ones; the method was immunoSEQ multiplex PCR. The table includes about 140,000 clones, approximately 84% detected once. The V gene is TRBV7-9, the J gene TRBJ1-3; D is uncertain. This receptor was obtained from a woman younger than 45 in good health and CMV-seronegative. The specimen was PBMCs. The CDR3 region has the DNA TGTGCCAGCAGCCCTAGCCGGACCGCGAGAAGCTCTGGAAACACCATATATTTT. Amino acid sequence: CASSPSRTARSSGNTIYF. Together with reference TRBV7-9 and TRBJ1-3, the CDR3 gives the full variable domain: DTGVSQNPRHKITKRGQNVTFRCDPISEHNRLYWYRQTLGQGPEFLTYFQNEAQLEKSRLLSDRFSAERPKGSFSTLEIQRTEQGDSAMYLCASSPSRTARSSGNTIYFGEGSWLTVV.